A single T cell receptor (beta chain) is shown here with its context. The protocol was immunoSEQ multiplex PCR, while the TCRdb copy is restricted to in-frame clones and leaves out a portion. This sample has about 50,000 clones, with approximately 80% found just once. This CDR3 is 15 amino acids long. V lost 6 bases to trimming and J lost 8 bases; unmatched junction nucleotides: 7. Germline V gene sequence: CDR1 SGHDN, CDR2 FVKESK. This sample was taken from a study of OX40 agonist ivuxolimab in advanced cancers. Across the study: The study treated patients with ivuxolimab, an agonistic anti-OX40 (CD134) antibody. Patients were dosed intravenously with ivuxolimab at 0.01 to 10 mg/kg every 2 weeks.

The starting material was CD4+ or CD8+ T cells sorted from blood, obtained in a trial of the OX40 agonist ivuxolimab. This receptor was obtained from an adult with an advanced solid tumor such as melanoma, head and neck, liver or kidney cancer. J is TRBJ2-1 and V is TRBV14, with 13 positions matching TRBD2. DNA of the CDR3: TGTGCCAGCAGTCTAGGACTAGCGGGGGACGATGAGCAGTTCTTC. As protein: CASSLGLAGDDEQFF. Drawing the rest from reference TRBV14 and TRBJ2-1, the complete variable domain is EAGVTQFPSHSVIEKGQTVTLRCDPISGHDNLYWYRRVMGKEIKFLLHFVKESKQDESGMPNNRFLAERTGGTYSTLKVQPAELEDSGVYFCASSLGLAGDDEQFFGPGTRLTVL.